The source of this TCR beta chain is a study of beta chain features in type 1 diabetes. Study results and caveats: Patients and controls would share equally any PCR tilt toward shorter templates. More deletions and fewer insertions at VDJ junctions were seen in type 1 diabetes patients.

Sorting produced populations that all topped 95% purity. The sequenced template was cDNA made from the entire isolated RNA. This table comes from immunoSEQ multiplex PCR, and its TCRdb copy is limited to in-frame clones, with some not included. Altogether hundreds of thousands of clones are present, around 7.6% being singletons, with the ten largest covering 0.44%. This clone came up a few times. The antigen is undetermined. The sequence was obtained from a woman aged 18-29 years in good health. The specimen sequenced was central memory CD4+ T cells from blood.

The CDR3 loop is CASSLVLGQSSYEQYF. CDR3 DNA sequence: TGTGCCAGCAGCTTAGTGCTGGGACAGAGCTCCTACGAGCAGTACTTC. The chain employs TRBV7-8 and TRBJ2-7, with TRBD1 identical over 7 bases. CDR1 is SGHVS and CDR2 is FQNEAQ in the germline V gene. CDR3 length equals 16 residues. The V gene end was trimmed by 1 base and the J gene end by 0 bases; junction bases not matched to a gene: 6.